These T cell receptor beta chains were read from a single sample in a study of T cell responses to AZD1222 COVID-19 vaccine. Only in-frame clones appear in the TCRdb table, and some are missing; sequencing was by immunoSEQ multiplex PCR. The sample holds around 150,000 clones, 88% seen once. The source was peripheral blood, collected on day 0 of AZD1222 vaccination. The receptors stem from an adult in good health. CDR3s include the opening cysteine and the closing phenylalanine or tryptophan. The order of the fields is clone size, CDR3 length, D gene, J gene, V gene, CDR3 DNA, CDR3 protein. D genes are given only for firm matches. Only some rows state a clone size, as once, few, many or a class for expanded clones.

clone size: .
CDR3 length: 15
D gene: TRBD2
J gene: TRBJ2-7
V gene: TRBV28
CDR3 DNA: TGTGCCAGCAGATATCTAGCGGGCAGCTCCTACGAGCAGTACTTC
CDR3 protein: CASRYLAGSSYEQYF

clone size: .
CDR3 length: 14
D gene: TRBD1
J gene: TRBJ2-7
V gene: TRBV7-9
CDR3 DNA: TGTGCCAGCAGCCCCTCAGGGGGCGGTTACGAGCAGTACTTC
CDR3 protein: CASSPSGGGYEQYF

clone size: few
CDR3 length: 16
D gene: TRBD1
J gene: TRBJ1-5
V gene: TRBV19
CDR3 DNA: TGTGCCAGTAGTCAAACAGGGGGCGTAAGCAATCAGCCCCAGCATTTT
CDR3 protein: CASSQTGGVSNQPQHF

clone size: .
CDR3 length: 14
D gene: TRBD1
J gene: TRBJ2-4
V gene: TRBV9
CDR3 DNA: TGTGCCAGCAGCGTAGGGGACAGGGGCTACATTCAGTACTTC
CDR3 protein: CASSVGDRGYIQYF

clone size: .
CDR3 length: 14
D gene: .
J gene: TRBJ2-3
V gene: TRBV5-6
CDR3 DNA: TGTGCCAGCAGCTTGGGACTATCGACAGATACGCAGTATTTT
CDR3 protein: CASSLGLSTDTQYF

clone size: .
CDR3 length: 13
D gene: .
J gene: TRBJ1-2
V gene: TRBV7-9
CDR3 DNA: TGTGCCAGCGACATGGGAGCTAACTATGGCTACACCTTC
CDR3 protein: CASDMGANYGYTF

clone size: .
CDR3 length: 14
D gene: .
J gene: TRBJ1-4
V gene: TRBV9
CDR3 DNA: TGTGCCAGCAGCCCCGGGGACGGCAGGGGAAAACTGTTTTTT
CDR3 protein: CASSPGDGRGKLFF

clone size: .
CDR3 length: 13
D gene: .
J gene: TRBJ1-5
V gene: TRBV7-2
CDR3 DNA: TGTGCCAGCGGCACAGGCGTTCGTCAGCCCCAGCATTTT
CDR3 protein: CASGTGVRQPQHF

clone size: .
CDR3 length: 14
D gene: .
J gene: TRBJ1-1
V gene: TRBV5-5
CDR3 DNA: TGTGCCAGCAGCATAGACATCGGGAACACTGAAGCTTTCTTT
CDR3 protein: CASSIDIGNTEAFF

clone size: .
CDR3 length: 15
D gene: .
J gene: TRBJ2-1
V gene: TRBV7-2
CDR3 DNA: TGTGCCAGCAGCTTAGGGGGGAGCATTTTCGATGAGCAGTTCTTC
CDR3 protein: CASSLGGSIFDEQFF

clone size: .
CDR3 length: 11
D gene: .
J gene: TRBJ2-7
V gene: TRBV12-3/TRBV12-4
CDR3 DNA: TGTGCCAGCAGCGCGTTATACGAGCAGTACTTC
CDR3 protein: CASSALYEQYF

clone size: .
CDR3 length: 16
D gene: .
J gene: TRBJ1-5
V gene: TRBV7-6
CDR3 DNA: TGTGCCAGCAGCCAAACCTCTCGGGGGCGAGATCAGCCCCAGCATTTT
CDR3 protein: CASSQTSRGRDQPQHF

clone size: .
CDR3 length: 15
D gene: .
J gene: TRBJ1-5
V gene: TRBV27
CDR3 DNA: TGTGCCAGCAGTTCTCTCAGGACGGGAGGACAGCCCCAGCATTTT
CDR3 protein: CASSSLRTGGQPQHF

clone size: many
CDR3 length: 15
D gene: .
J gene: TRBJ1-1
V gene: TRBV4-3
CDR3 DNA: TGCGCCAGCAGCCATGCTAAGTTCATGAACACTGAAGCTTTCTTT
CDR3 protein: CASSHAKFMNTEAFF

clone size: once
CDR3 length: 12
D gene: .
J gene: TRBJ1-2
V gene: TRBV28
CDR3 DNA: TGTGCCAGCGACAGACCTAACTATGGCTACACCTTC
CDR3 protein: CASDRPNYGYTF